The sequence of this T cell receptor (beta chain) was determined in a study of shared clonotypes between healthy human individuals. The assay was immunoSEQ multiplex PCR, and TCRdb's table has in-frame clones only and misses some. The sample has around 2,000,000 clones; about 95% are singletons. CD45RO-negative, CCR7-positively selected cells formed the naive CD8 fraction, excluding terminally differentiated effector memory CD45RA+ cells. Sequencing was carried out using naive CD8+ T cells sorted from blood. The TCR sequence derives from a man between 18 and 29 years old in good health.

The CDR3 is CASSLGTGNNSPLHF. The CDR3 DNA is TGTGCCAGCAGCCTAGGGACAGGGAATAATTCACCCCTCCACTTT. This chain uses TRBV14 with TRBJ1-6, with 9 bases identical to TRBD1. The CDR3 runs 15 residues. Germline trimming cut 4 bases from V and 5 bases from J; bases unmatched to any gene: 3. CDR1 and CDR2 from the germline V gene are SGHDN and FVKESK.